What follows are 28 T cell receptor beta chains derived from one specimen sequenced in a study of shared clonotypes between healthy human individuals. TCRdb keeps only in-frame clones here, not all; method: immunoSEQ multiplex PCR. The repertoire consists of 2 million to 2.5 million clones, with just over 90% occurring once and the leading ten covering under 2%. Naive CD8 populations comprised CD45RO-negative cells positively selected for CCR7, excluding terminally differentiated effector memory CD45RA+ cells. The sequenced sample was naive CD8+ T cells from PBMCs. The source is a man aged 18 to 30 in good health. Some clones in this sample may be carry-over from other donors' samples.

V usage is TRBV28 and J usage is TRBJ1-2; no definite D call. Trimming shortened V by 5 bases and J by 5 bases, and 15 bases separated the two germline ends. The CDR3 sequence is 14 residues long. Germline V gene sequence: CDR1 MDHEN, CDR2 SYDVKM. CDR3 bases: TGTGCCAGCAGTCCCGAACGACAACGATATGGCTACACCTTC. This translates into CASSPERQRYGYTF.

The sample holds one count of this clone. The chain has TRBV5-6 and TRBJ2-1, with D uncertain. Germline CDR1 is SGHDT and CDR2 is YYEEEE. V lost 4 bases, J lost 4 bases, and 12 bases lay in between. The CDR3 contains 14 residues. CDR3 sequence: CASSPRRQYNEQFF. As DNA, the CDR3 is TGTGCCAGCAGCCCAAGGCGGCAGTACAATGAGCAGTTCTTC.

The rearrangement links TRBV25-1 to TRBJ1-5; no clear D. V was trimmed by 5 bases and J by 0 bases, leaving 8 bases between them. The CDR3 is 14 residues long. CDR1 is MGHDK, CDR2 SYGVNS, per germline. Here the CDR3 DNA reads TGTGCCAGCAGTACCGGGTATAGCAATCAGCCCCAGCATTTT. It translates to CASSTGYSNQPQHF.

The V call is TRBV30, the J call TRBJ2-5, with D perhaps given as TRBD1 or TRBD2 (5 bases each). Between the trimmed V and J ends, which lost 0 bases and 5 bases, there was a span of 16 bases. Germline values: CDR1 GTSNPN, CDR2 SVGIG (reference sequence). This CDR3 spans 15 amino acids. Written as DNA, the CDR3 is TGTGCCTGGAGTGTGGGCAGGGAGTCGGGCGAGACCCAGTACTTC. Encoded protein: CAWSVGRESGETQYF.

The chain links TRBV7-9 to TRBJ2-5, with D perhaps being TRBD1 or TRBD2 (5 bases each). Between the trimmed V and J ends, which lost 1 base and 2 bases, there was a span of 8 bases. The CDR3 totals 14 residues. The V gene's germline CDR1 is SEHNR and CDR2 FQNEAQ (reference sequence). The CDR3 protein is CASSLGWGQETQYF. In DNA, the CDR3 is TGTGCCAGCAGCTTAGGTTGGGGGCAAGAGACCCAGTACTTC.

The CDR3 DNA is TGTGCCAGCAGCTTAGGAGCGGGGGCCTACAATGAGCAGTTCTTC. Amino acid sequence: CASSLGAGAYNEQFF. The genes are TRBV7-8 and TRBJ2-1; 8 nucleotides line up with TRBD2. Trimming cost V 1 base and J 2 bases; bases outside gene matches: 1. Germline assignment: CDR1 SGHVS and CDR2 FQNEAQ. There are 15 residues in the CDR3.

The V call is TRBV29-1, the J call TRBJ2-3, with D unclear. The CDR3 sequence is 11 residues long. V lost 4 bases and J lost 5, with 7 bases in between. From germline, CDR1 is SQVTM and CDR2 ANQGSEA. CDR3: CSVVILDTQYF. The CDR3 DNA reads TGCAGCGTTGTAATTTTAGATACGCAGTATTTT.

This chain joins TRBV11-1 and TRBJ1-1, with TRBD1 matching 9 bases. V dropped 5 bases and J dropped 6; count of bases not matched to a gene: 10. The CDR3 is made up of 15 amino acids. Germline CDR1 and CDR2: SGHAT and FQDESV (reference sequence). CDR3: CASSTRQGGFPEAFF. The CDR3 bases are TGTGCCAGCAGCACCCGACAGGGGGGATTCCCTGAAGCTTTCTTT.

The gene calls are TRBV4-1 and TRBJ2-7, with D perhaps TRBD1 (6 bases). V lost 1 base and J lost 4, with 14 bases in between. In germline, CDR1 is MGHRA, CDR2 YSYEKL. CDR3 length equals 15 residues. In DNA form, the CDR3 reads TGCGCCAGCAGCCAAGCGGGACAAAAAGTTTACGAGCAGTACTTC. Its protein product is CASSQAGQKVYEQYF.

In regard to this clone: The same CDR3 is also encoded by other DNA sequences in this sample. This chain joins TRBV11-2 and TRBJ2-7; D remains ambiguous. Germline-derived CDR1 and CDR2 are SGHAT and FQNNGV. V was clipped by 3 bases and J by 0 bases, with 6 bases between them. The CDR3 length is 13 residues. CDR3 in amino acids: CASSFGISYEQYF. The CDR3 DNA is TGTGCCAGCAGCTTCGGTATCTCCTACGAGCAGTACTTC.

As to this clone: Other DNA sequences of this sample code for an identical CDR3. The chain carries TRBV28 and TRBJ2-7; unclear D gene. CDR3 length: 11 amino acids. Trimming cost V 6 bases and J 4 bases, with 7 bases left between them. From germline, CDR1 is MDHEN and CDR2 SYDVKM. The CDR3, as DNA: TGTGCCAGCAGCCGAGGATACGAGCAGTACTTC. This sequence encodes CASSRGYEQYF.

The chain combines TRBV28 with TRBJ2-3; tentative D call: TRBD1 (5 bases). Deletions cut 4 bases from V and 5 bases from J, with 13 bases between. This CDR3 has 14 amino acids. Germline V gene lookup returns CDR1 MDHEN and CDR2 SYDVKM. The DNA of the CDR3 is TGTGCCAGCAGTTCCTCAGGGTTCGAAGATACGCAGTATTTT. It yields the protein CASSSSGFEDTQYF.

The J gene is TRBJ1-5, the V gene TRBV4-2; D not resolved. CDR1 is LGHNA and CDR2 is YNFKEQ in the germline V gene. This CDR3 spans 14 amino acids. V lost 4 bases and J 2 bases, leaving 9 bases between the germline ends. The CDR3 coding sequence is TGTGCCAGCAGCCTCCACAGCCGCAATCAGCCCCAGCATTTT. This gives the protein CASSLHSRNQPQHF.

This chain joins TRBV29-1 and TRBJ2-1, with D unresolved. Trimming pared 2 bases from V and 3 bases from J, leaving 14 bases between. There are 15 residues in the CDR3. Germline loops: CDR1 SQVTM, CDR2 ANQGSEA. The CDR3 is CSVEYHWKGYNEQFF. In DNA, the CDR3 is TGCAGCGTTGAATATCACTGGAAGGGCTACAATGAGCAGTTCTTC.

In DNA, the CDR3 is TGTGCCAGCAGCGTAGCGGGCACCGGGAATGGAAACACCATATATTTT. It translates to CASSVAGTGNGNTIYF. The J gene is TRBJ1-3, the V gene TRBV9; the D is unclear. Trimming left V 0 bases short and J 3 bases short, with 13 bases between. CDR3 length equals 16 residues. From germline, CDR1 is SGDLS and CDR2 YYNGEE.

There are a few counts of this clone. The V gene is TRBV27, the J gene TRBJ1-4, with 7 bases fitting TRBD1. The length of the CDR3 is 15 residues. V was pared by 6 bases and J by 2 bases, with 6 bases of the junction left unmatched. Germline V gene data show CDR1 as MNHEY and CDR2 as SMNVEV (reference sequence). In DNA, the CDR3 is TGTGCCAGCAGGAGGGGGCTGCCCACTAATGAAAAACTGTTTTTT. Translated: CASRRGLPTNEKLFF. Full variable domain (missing parts from reference TRBV27 and TRBJ1-4): EAQVTQNPRYLITVTGKKLTVTCSQNMNHEYMSWYRQDPGLGLRQIYYSMNVEVTDKGDVPEGYKVSRKEKRNFPLILESPSPNQTSLYFCASRRGLPTNEKLFFGSGTQLSVL.

CDR3 DNA: TGTGCCAGCAGTCAGGCTGCGAACACTGAAGCTTTCTTT. Its translation: CASSQAANTEAFF. The V gene is TRBV6-5, the J gene TRBJ1-1; D ambiguous. V was shortened by 5 bases and J by 1 base, with 8 bases between the two germline ends. The CDR3 is made up of 13 amino acids. CDR1 is MNHEY, CDR2 SVGAGI, per germline.

CDR3 bases: TGCGCCAGCGGCCCGGGACAGGTGGCCTACGAGCAGTACTTC. Its protein product is CASGPGQVAYEQYF. This chain uses TRBV4-1 with TRBJ2-7, with 8 bases identical to TRBD1. With 8 bases clipped from V and 2 bases from J, the junction kept 8 bases outside the gene matches. Germline V CDR1 and CDR2: MGHRA, YSYEKL. The CDR3 contains 14 residues.

The chain carries TRBV11-2 and TRBJ2-1; TRBD2 matches 12 bases. The J segment lost 7 bases and the V segment lost 1 base, leaving 5 bases of the junction unmatched. This CDR3 contains 16 residues. CDR1 and CDR2 from the germline V gene are SGHAT and FQNNGV. The CDR3 DNA follows: TGTGCCAGCAGCTTAGTTCTAGCGGGAGGGTTGAATGAGCAGTTCTTC. As protein: CASSLVLAGGLNEQFF.

The rearrangement uses TRBV7-2 and TRBJ2-1, with TRBD2 matching 7 bases. The CDR3 covers 17 residues. Germline V gives CDR1 SGHTA, CDR2 FQGNSA. V was clipped by 1 base and J by 0 bases; unmatched bases: 6. The CDR3 spells CASSLDFTSASYNEQFF. DNA of the CDR3: TGTGCCAGCAGCTTAGATTTTACTAGCGCCTCCTACAATGAGCAGTTCTTC.

The gene calls are TRBV13 and TRBJ2-7; D is unclear. The ends were cut back, 4 bases at V and 1 base at J, with 5 bases in the middle. This CDR3 spans 12 amino acids. Germline CDR1 PRHDT, CDR2 FYEKMQ (reference sequence). This chain's CDR3 is CASSSRSYEQYF. The DNA of the CDR3 is TGTGCCAGCAGCTCGCGGTCCTACGAGCAGTACTTC.

This clone occurred once. The rearrangement uses TRBV7-2 and TRBJ1-4; 8 bases are shared with TRBD1. The CDR3 has 18 residues. The trim removed 5 bases at V and 6 bases at J, leaving 17 bases unmatched. CDR1 is SGHTA and CDR2 is FQGNSA in the germline V gene. The CDR3 sequence is CASSPGTGGSRAHEKLFF. The CDR3 DNA follows: TGTGCCAGCAGCCCGGGGACAGGAGGTTCCCGAGCCCATGAAAAACTGTTTTTT.

The chain has TRBV27 and TRBJ2-5; 7 positions match TRBD2. This CDR3 has 14 amino acids. V shed 1 base and J 9 bases; nucleotides not matched to a gene: 8. The germline V gene has CDR1 MNHEY and CDR2 SMNVEV (reference sequence). CDR3 DNA sequence: TGTGCCAGCAGTTTATGGGCGGGAGAAGTCCCCCAGTACTTC. Translated: CASSLWAGEVPQYF.

The chain recombines TRBV15 with TRBJ2-7; D perhaps matches TRBD2 (5 bases). This CDR3 is built from 15 residues. Trimming removed 0 bases from V and 5 bases from J, with 14 bases in between. Per the germline V gene, CDR1 is LNHNV and CDR2 is YYDKDF (reference sequence). The CDR3 here is CATSRDLVARDEQYF. DNA of the CDR3: TGTGCCACCAGCAGAGATCTAGTAGCGCGAGACGAGCAGTACTTC.

This clone was recorded a few times. The chain has TRBV11-3 and TRBJ1-1; D gene unclear. Germline V gene lookup returns CDR1 SGHNT and CDR2 YENEEA. The CDR3 loop spans 12 amino acids. V lost 5 bases to trimming and J lost 6 bases, with 10 bases between them. The CDR3 sequence: CASSQHGAEAFF. CDR3 DNA sequence: TGTGCCAGCAGCCAACATGGCGCTGAAGCTTTCTTT.

As to this clone: At one end the junction does not follow the germline gene, possibly because of a read error. The V and J genes are TRBV7-9 and TRBJ1-1, with a weak D call TRBD1 (5 bases). Germline assignment: CDR1 SEHNR and CDR2 FQNEAQ (reference sequence). This CDR3 region has 14 residues. The CDR3 coding sequence is TGCGCCAGCAGCCAAGATAGGGGTTTCACTGAAGCTTTCTTT. Translating it yields CASSQDRGFTEAFF.

The V and J genes are TRBV13 and TRBJ2-7; the match to TRBD1 covers 9 bases. Germline V gene data show CDR1 as PRHDT and CDR2 as FYEKMQ (reference sequence). V gave up 7 bases and J gave up 1 base; unmatched junction bases: 5. This CDR3 has 14 residues. The chain's CDR3 is CASTSGTGSYEQYF. The CDR3 DNA follows: TGTGCCAGCACCTCCGGGACAGGGTCCTACGAGCAGTACTTC.

The chain carries TRBV11-2 and TRBJ1-5, with D possibly matching TRBD1 (6 bases). The CDR3 is 15 amino acids. The germline V gene encodes CDR1 SGHAT and CDR2 FQNNGV. V gave up 1 base and J gave up 4 bases, with 11 bases separating them. The CDR3 loop reads CASSLAGGWNQPQHF. The CDR3 region has the DNA TGTGCCAGCAGCTTAGCGGGGGGCTGGAATCAGCCCCAGCATTTT.